These 31 T cell receptor beta chains came from one sample sequenced in a study of shared T cell receptors in the human thymus. Measured with immunoSEQ multiplex PCR; TCRdb has only the in-frame clones, and not every one. The sample holds 700,000 or so clones, around 85% seen once. These data also formed part of another study, on human thymus T cells.

The sequencing sample was made of thymocytes. These receptors all stem from a girl under three years old with a congenital heart defect.

The chain carries TRBV6-1 and TRBJ1-1; D unclear. Germline V gene sequence: CDR1 MNHNS, CDR2 SASEGT. The V end lost 1 base, the J end lost 4 bases, and 16 bases lay between the germline ends. The CDR3 extends over 16 amino acids. CDR3 loop: CASSEDGEALSTEAFF. CDR3 nucleotide sequence: TGTGCCAGCAGTGAAGACGGGGAGGCCTTGAGCACTGAAGCTTTCTTT.

Only a few counts were recorded for this clone. The genes are TRBV5-1 and TRBJ2-1; 11 nucleotides line up with TRBD2. CDR1 is SGHRS and CDR2 is YFSETQ in the germline V gene. V was clipped by 4 bases and J by 4 bases; unmatched bases: 7. The CDR3 has 16 residues. The CDR3 bases are TGCGCCAGCAGCCAGTCTAGCGGGGGGACTTACAATGAGCAGTTCTTC. Translated: CASSQSSGGTYNEQFF.

CDR3 bases: TGCAGCGCCGAAAACCGGGCCCAGTCGGGAGGCTACACCTTC. As protein: CSAENRAQSGGYTF. The genes are TRBV29-1 and TRBJ1-2; D uncertain. Deletions cut 7 bases from V and 8 bases from J, with 23 bases between. CDR1 is SQVTM, CDR2 ANQGSEA, per germline. This CDR3 spans 14 amino acids.

The CDR3 loop reads CASSLSGTGGIAEAFF. In nucleotides, the CDR3 is TGTGCCAGCAGTTTATCTGGGACAGGTGGTATCGCTGAAGCTTTCTTT. The V gene is TRBV27, the J gene TRBJ1-1; 8 bases are shared with TRBD1. V was pared by 0 bases and J by 6 bases, with 9 bases of the junction left unmatched. CDR1 is MNHEY, CDR2 SMNVEV, per germline (reference sequence). The CDR3 is 16 amino acids.

The V and J genes are TRBV7-8 and TRBJ2-1; D possibly corresponds to TRBD2 (6 bases). Germline V CDR1 and CDR2: SGHVS, FQNEAQ. The CDR3 is made up of 15 amino acids. Trimming left V 8 bases short and J 0 bases short, with 14 bases between. CDR3 residues: CASGGTLSSYNEQFF. The CDR3, as DNA: TGTGCCAGCGGAGGGACTCTGAGCTCCTACAATGAGCAGTTCTTC. The variable domain in full, completed from reference TRBV7-8 and TRBJ2-1, reads GAGVSQSPRYKVAKRGQDVALRCDPISGHVSLFWYQQALGQGPEFLTYFQNEAQLDKSGLPSDRFFAERPEGSVSTLKIQRTQQEDSAVYLCASGGTLSSYNEQFFGPGTRLTVL.

The chain carries TRBV19 and TRBJ1-6; 7 bases line up with TRBD1. The CDR3 runs to 14 residues. Trimming cost V 5 bases and J 7 bases; bases outside gene matches: 5. Germline CDR1 reads LNHDA; CDR2 reads SQIVND (reference sequence). The CDR3 sequence is CASSPDRYNSPLHF. In DNA, the CDR3 is TGTGCCAGTAGTCCGGACAGGTACAATTCACCCCTCCACTTT. Full variable domain (rest looked up from reference TRBV19 and TRBJ1-6): DGGITQSPKYLFRKEGQNVTLSCEQNLNHDAMYWYRQDPGQGLRLIYYSQIVNDFQKGDIAEGYSVSREKKESFPLTVTSAQKNPTAFYLCASSPDRYNSPLHFGNGTRLTVT.

V gene TRBV5-6 combines with J gene TRBJ2-7; maybe TRBD1 (5 bases). The CDR3 consists of 14 residues. Germline V gene data show CDR1 as SGHDT and CDR2 as YYEEEE. V gave up 0 bases and J gave up 2 bases, with 9 bases separating them. The CDR3 coding sequence is TGTGCCAGCAGCTTGGGGGGCTATACCTACGAGCAGTACTTC. Translated, it gives CASSLGGYTYEQYF.

This clone was counted once. The chain links TRBV28 to TRBJ1-5; 7 bases fit TRBD1. J lost 0 bases, V lost 7 bases, and 9 bases had no gene match. The germline CDR1 and CDR2 sequences are MDHEN and SYDVKM. This CDR3 spans 16 amino acids. CDR3 coding DNA: TGTGCCAGCACCTTGTTGACAGGGTCTAGCAATCAGCCCCAGCATTTT. This codes for CASTLLTGSSNQPQHF.

This chain links TRBV4-2 with TRBJ2-7; TRBD2 is a possible D gene (5 bases). Germline V CDR1 and CDR2: LGHNA, YNFKEQ. This CDR3 region has 15 residues. The V gene lost 4 bases and the J gene lost 1 base, with 14 bases spanning the gap. The CDR3: CASSLLGGSSYEQYF. The CDR3 DNA reads TGTGCCAGCAGCCTCTTGGGCGGGTCTTCCTACGAGCAGTACTTC.

This chain joins TRBV11-3 and TRBJ1-1, with D possibly TRBD1 on 5 matching bases. The CDR3 sequence is 15 residues long. Trimming shortened V by 0 bases and J by 3 bases, and 11 bases separated the two germline ends. Germline CDR1 is SGHNT and CDR2 is YENEEA. CDR3 region: CASSLEGAGHTEAFF. The CDR3 region has the DNA TGTGCCAGCAGCTTAGAAGGGGCCGGGCACACTGAAGCTTTCTTT.

This clone has only one observation. The V call is TRBV4-2, the J call TRBJ1-5; 7 bases match TRBD1. Germline loops: CDR1 LGHNA, CDR2 YNFKEQ. The CDR3 runs 17 residues. The V gene end was trimmed by 0 bases and the J gene end by 0 bases; junction bases not matched to a gene: 5. The CDR3 region has the DNA TGTGCCAGCAGCCAAGACGGACAGGACTATAGCAATCAGCCCCAGCATTTT. Amino acid sequence: CASSQDGQDYSNQPQHF.

The chain uses TRBV7-9 and TRBJ2-7; unclear D gene. Germline lookup yields CDR1 SEHNR and CDR2 FQNEAQ (reference sequence). V was cut by 3 bases and J by 0 bases, with 9 bases left in between. The CDR3 length is 14 residues. The CDR3: CASSFSKASYEQYF. In nucleotides, the CDR3 is TGTGCCAGCAGCTTTAGCAAGGCCTCCTACGAGCAGTACTTC. Full variable domain (remainder filled in from reference TRBV7-9 and TRBJ2-7): DTGVSQNPRHKITKRGQNVTFRCDPISEHNRLYWYRQTLGQGPEFLTYFQNEAQLEKSRLLSDRFSAERPKGSFSTLEIQRTEQGDSAMYLCASSFSKASYEQYFGPGTRLTVT.

As to this clone: The germline gene is not matched at one end of the junction; a read error may be the cause. The chain couples TRBV7-9 to TRBJ1-1, with D perhaps TRBD1 (5 bases). The CDR3 has 13 amino acids. Germline V gene lookup returns CDR1 SEHNR and CDR2 FQNEAQ (reference sequence). The CDR3 DNA follows: TGTGCCAGCATCTTATCAGGGAAAGGTGAAGCTTTCTTT. Translation: CASILSGKGEAFF.

The V and J genes are TRBV2 and TRBJ2-2, with TRBD2 matching 7 bases. CDR1 SNHLY and CDR2 FYNNEI come from the germline V gene. The CDR3 covers 15 residues. J lost 6 bases, V lost 7 bases, and 11 bases had no gene match. The CDR3 DNA follows: TGTGCCAGCACCAGCGGGGACGGCACGGCCGGGGAGCTGTTTTTT. Amino acid sequence: CASTSGDGTAGELFF.

This chain links TRBV28 with TRBJ2-3; the match to TRBD2 covers 7 bases. The germline CDR1 and CDR2 sequences are MDHEN and SYDVKM. The V segment lost 4 bases and the J segment 3 bases; nucleotides outside the gene matches: 7. The CDR3 loop spans 15 amino acids. The CDR3 DNA reads TGTGCCAGCAGTTCCTTCGGGGGAGGGACAGATACGCAGTATTTT. Translated, it gives CASSSFGGGTDTQYF.

In this sample, this clone turned up a few times. The rearrangement links TRBV9 to TRBJ1-3; 10 positions agree with TRBD1. This CDR3 spans 16 amino acids. V dropped 4 bases and J dropped 2; count of bases not matched to a gene: 6. Germline V gene data show CDR1 as SGDLS and CDR2 as YYNGEE. For the CDR3, the DNA is TGTGCCAGCAGCCTCCGGGACAGGGGAACTGGAAACACCATATATTTT. This codes for CASSLRDRGTGNTIYF.

Here the CDR3 DNA reads TGTGCCAGCAGTGAAGGGAAGGGAGACAGGGAGACCCAGTACTTC. The encoded protein is CASSEGKGDRETQYF. The chain combines TRBV2 with TRBJ2-5; TRBD1 is a possible D gene (6 bases). V lost 1 base to trimming and J lost 5 bases, with 14 bases between them. Germline loops: CDR1 SNHLY, CDR2 FYNNEI. The CDR3 extends over 15 amino acids.

The V and J genes are TRBV5-6 and TRBJ2-5; possibly TRBD2 for D (6 bases). The CDR3 runs to 13 residues. Per germline, CDR1 SGHDT and CDR2 YYEEEE. Trimming cost V 2 bases and J 4 bases, with 9 bases left between them. CDR3 DNA sequence: TGTGCCAGCAGCTTCGGGGGATTAGAGACCCAGTACTTC. This gives the protein CASSFGGLETQYF.

The chain is built from TRBV27 and TRBJ2-7, with D perhaps TRBD2 (6 bases). Per germline, CDR1 MNHEY and CDR2 SMNVEV (reference sequence). The CDR3 covers 13 residues. Trimming took 6 bases from V and 6 from J, leaving 15 bases between them. CDR3 region: CASRVRGVTEQYF. The CDR3 coding sequence is TGTGCCAGCAGGGTCCGCGGGGTGACCGAGCAGTACTTC.

This sequence joins TRBV11-2 and TRBJ1-2; TRBD1 aligns across 8 bases. This CDR3 is 14 amino acids long. Losses at the gene ends were 5 bases for V and 6 bases for J; bases not matched to a gene: 8. From germline, CDR1 is SGHAT and CDR2 FQNNGV. The CDR3: CASSLLRTGHGYTF. The CDR3 DNA sequence: TGTGCCAGCAGCCTATTACGGACAGGGCATGGCTACACCTTC.

The CDR3: CASMRLAAEDYGYTF. The CDR3, as DNA: TGTGCCAGTATGCGGCTTGCGGCAGAGGACTATGGCTACACCTTC. V usage is TRBV19 and J usage is TRBJ1-2, with D hard to call. Per germline, CDR1 LNHDA and CDR2 SQIVND (reference sequence). Deletions cut 7 bases from V and 3 bases from J, with 18 bases between. The CDR3 has 15 amino acids.

This chain connects TRBV15 to TRBJ1-4, with D perhaps matching TRBD1 (5 bases). Per germline, CDR1 LNHNV and CDR2 YYDKDF (reference sequence). There are 14 residues in the CDR3. V gave up 0 bases and J gave up 10 bases, with 12 bases separating them. The CDR3 nucleotides are TGTGCCACCAGCAGAGATCAAATGGGGGGAAAACTGTTTTTT. It codes for CATSRDQMGGKLFF. Full variable domain (remainder filled in from reference TRBV15 and TRBJ1-4): DAMVIQNPRYQVTQFGKPVTLSCSQTLNHNVMYWYQQKSSQAPKLLFHYYDKDFNNEADTPDNFQSRRPNTSFCFLDIRSPGLGDTAMYLCATSRDQMGGKLFFGSGTQLSVL.

The V call is TRBV2, the J call TRBJ2-3; D gene unclear. Trimming pared 4 bases from V and 0 bases from J, leaving 8 bases between. From germline, CDR1 is SNHLY and CDR2 FYNNEI. The CDR3 runs 14 residues. CDR3 nucleotide sequence: TGTGCCAGCAGTGCACGAACTAGCACAGATACGCAGTATTTT. This gives the protein CASSARTSTDTQYF.

V gene TRBV6-5 combines with J gene TRBJ2-5, with 10 bases identical to TRBD1. V lost 2 bases to trimming and J lost 5 bases; unmatched junction nucleotides: 5. Germline V CDR1 and CDR2: MNHEY, SVGAGI. The CDR3 runs 15 residues. The CDR3 bases are TGTGCCAGCAGTTACGGGGACAGGGGTGGGGAGACCCAGTACTTC. It is translated as CASSYGDRGGETQYF.

The V gene is TRBV5-1, the J gene TRBJ1-2; 7 nucleotides agree with TRBD1. Germline V gene data show CDR1 as SGHRS and CDR2 as YFSETQ. The junction had 11 bases not matched to a gene; V was cut back by 4 bases and J by 8 bases. The CDR3 runs to 14 residues. The DNA of the CDR3 is TGCGCCAGCAGCGATTACAGGGGTACGGCGGGCTACACCTTC. Its translation: CASSDYRGTAGYTF.

The chain links TRBV4-1 to TRBJ1-2, with D unclear. Trimming stripped 0 bases from V and 0 bases from J, with 17 bases between. Germline CDR1 is MGHRA and CDR2 is YSYEKL. This CDR3 contains 18 residues. The CDR3 here is CASSQDTPEPPANYGYTF. The CDR3 nucleotides read TGCGCCAGCAGCCAAGATACGCCCGAGCCGCCCGCTAACTATGGCTACACCTTC.

The chain joins TRBV10-3 to TRBJ1-1; TRBD1 agrees at 8 bases. The V gene end was trimmed by 6 bases and the J gene end by 5 bases; junction bases not matched to a gene: 14. This CDR3 has 16 residues. Germline lookup yields CDR1 ENHRY and CDR2 SYGVKD. The DNA for the CDR3 is TGTGCCATCAGCGAGGGGCCAGGGGGCGCAAGGACTGAAGCTTTCTTT. It translates to CAISEGPGGARTEAFF.

The chain is built from TRBV10-3 and TRBJ1-1, with unresolved D. CDR1 is ENHRY and CDR2 is SYGVKD in the germline V gene. The CDR3 totals 13 residues. The ends were cut back, 3 bases at V and 0 bases at J, with 5 bases in the middle. In nucleotides, the CDR3 is TGTGCCATCAGTGACAGTTTGAACACTGAAGCTTTCTTT. Translation gives CAISDSLNTEAFF.

This chain joins TRBV6-5 and TRBJ2-4, with 8 bases matching TRBD2. Germline-derived CDR1 and CDR2 are MNHEY and SVGAGI. V was pared by 6 bases and J by 2 bases, with 3 bases of the junction left unmatched. The CDR3 is made up of 14 amino acids. CDR3 sequence (DNA): TGTGCCAGCAGCCGGACTAGCCCCAAAAACATTCAGTACTTC. Translating it yields CASSRTSPKNIQYF.

J is TRBJ2-7 and V is TRBV6-6; 7 bases are a match to TRBD1. Germline-derived CDR1 and CDR2 are MNHNY and SVGAGI (reference sequence). The length of the CDR3 is 15 residues. Trimming removed 2 bases from V and 2 bases from J; junction bases left unmatched: 6. CDR3 in amino acids: CASSYIGQVTYEQYF. The CDR3 nucleotides are TGTGCCAGCAGTTACATCGGACAGGTTACCTACGAGCAGTACTTC.

In its sample, this clone was seen a few times. This chain joins TRBV30 and TRBJ2-7; TRBD1 might be the D (6 bases). This CDR3 has 15 residues. Between the trimmed V and J ends, which lost 3 bases and 0 bases, there was a span of 15 bases. Germline CDR1 reads GTSNPN; CDR2 reads SVGIG (reference sequence). The CDR3 loop reads CAWRTGQGSSYEQYF. CDR3 nucleotide sequence: TGTGCCTGGAGGACGGGACAAGGGAGCTCCTACGAGCAGTACTTC.